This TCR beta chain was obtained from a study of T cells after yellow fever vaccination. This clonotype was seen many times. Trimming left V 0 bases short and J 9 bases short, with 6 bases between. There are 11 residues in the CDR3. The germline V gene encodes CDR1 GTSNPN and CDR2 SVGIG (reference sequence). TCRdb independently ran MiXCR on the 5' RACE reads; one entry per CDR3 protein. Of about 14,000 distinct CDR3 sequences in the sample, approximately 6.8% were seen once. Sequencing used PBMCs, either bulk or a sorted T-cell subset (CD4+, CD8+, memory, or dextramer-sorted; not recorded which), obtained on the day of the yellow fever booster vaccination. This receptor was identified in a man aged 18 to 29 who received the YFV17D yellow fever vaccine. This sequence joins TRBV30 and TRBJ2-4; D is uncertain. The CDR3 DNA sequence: TGTGCCTGGAGTGTAAATCGCATTCAGTACTTC. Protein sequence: CAWSVNRIQYF.